This T cell receptor beta chain was documented in a study of T cell repertoires in cytomegalovirus infection. Study context: Selected CMV epitopes included recently identified HLA-C-restricted ones as well as well-studied HLA-B-restricted ones. Both a matching HLA type and CMV infection were indicated by public TCR beta signatures.

This CDR3 is 13 amino acids long. The ends were cut back, 5 bases at V and 1 base at J, with 8 bases in the middle. Germline assignment: CDR1 SGHTA and CDR2 FQGTGA. Study-level points and caveats: The cumulative frequency of public TCR beta families distinguished individuals who carried CMV together with the relevant HLA. Dominant in the ex vivo response were TCR beta clonotypes restricted by HLA-C and specific for CMV.

This clonotype showed up many times. What it binds is not known. TCRdb reprocessed the reads via MiXCR and lists one record per CDR3 protein. This sample has roughly 920,000 distinct CDR3 sequences; 31% occur once, and the top ten carry over 10%. The chain has TRBV7-3 and TRBJ1-1; D remains ambiguous. This TCR derives from a human donor in good health (CMV status not recorded). Some clones in this sample may be carry-over from other donors' samples. The sequences come from cultured CD8+ T cells from PBMCs, collected from culture after CMV antigen stimulation. The CDR3 DNA reads TGTGCCAGCAGCCCCGTTGGGAACACTGAAGCTTTCTTT. Protein product: CASSPVGNTEAFF.